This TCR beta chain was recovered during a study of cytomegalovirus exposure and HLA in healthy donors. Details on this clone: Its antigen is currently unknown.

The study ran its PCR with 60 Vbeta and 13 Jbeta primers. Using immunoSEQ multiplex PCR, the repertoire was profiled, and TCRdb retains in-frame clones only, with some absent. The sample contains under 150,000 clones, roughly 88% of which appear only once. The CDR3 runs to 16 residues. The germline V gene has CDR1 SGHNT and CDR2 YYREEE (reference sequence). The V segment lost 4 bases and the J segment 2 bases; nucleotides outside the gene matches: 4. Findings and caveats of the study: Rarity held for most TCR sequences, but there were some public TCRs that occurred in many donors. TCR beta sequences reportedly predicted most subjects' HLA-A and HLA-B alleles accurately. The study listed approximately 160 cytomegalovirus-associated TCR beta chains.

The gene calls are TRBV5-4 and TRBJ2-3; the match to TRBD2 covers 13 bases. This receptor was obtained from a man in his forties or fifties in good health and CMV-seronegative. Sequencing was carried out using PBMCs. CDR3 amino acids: CASSQTSGGVTDTQYF. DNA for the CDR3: TGTGCCAGCAGCCAAACTAGCGGGGGGGTCACAGATACGCAGTATTTT. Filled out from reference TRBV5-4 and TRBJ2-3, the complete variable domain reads ETGVTQSPTHLIKTRGQQVTLRCSSQSGHNTVSWYQQALGQGPQFIFQYYREEENGRGNFPPRFSGLQFPNYSSELNVNALELDDSALYLCASSQTSGGVTDTQYFGPGTRLTVL.